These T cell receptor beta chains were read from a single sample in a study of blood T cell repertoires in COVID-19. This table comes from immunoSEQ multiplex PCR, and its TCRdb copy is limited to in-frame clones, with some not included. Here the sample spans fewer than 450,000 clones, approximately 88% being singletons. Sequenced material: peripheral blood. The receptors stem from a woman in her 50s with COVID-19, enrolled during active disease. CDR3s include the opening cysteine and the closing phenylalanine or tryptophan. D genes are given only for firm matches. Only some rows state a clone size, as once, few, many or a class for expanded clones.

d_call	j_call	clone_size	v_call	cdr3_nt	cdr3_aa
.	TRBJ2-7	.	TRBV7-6	TGTGCCAGCAGCTTACTAGCCTCGACAACCAGGTCCTACGAGCAGTACTTC	CASSLLASTTRSYEQYF
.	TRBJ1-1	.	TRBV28	TGTGCCAGCAGTTCCATTAACACTGAAGCTTTCTTT	CASSSINTEAFF
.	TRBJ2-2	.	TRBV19	TGTGCCAGTAGTATACAACAGAACACCGGGGAGCTGTTTTTT	CASSIQQNTGELFF
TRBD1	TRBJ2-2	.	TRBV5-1	TGCGCCAGCAGCTTAAGGGGGCGAGAGGGGACCGGGGAGCTGTTTTTT	CASSLRGREGTGELFF
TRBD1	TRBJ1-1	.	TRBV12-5	TGTGCTAGTGGTTTGGTATACGCAACGGACAGGGGTTCCACTGAAGCTTTCTTT	CASGLVYATDRGSTEAFF
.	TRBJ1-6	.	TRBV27	TGTGCCAGCAGCCCAGAGCGATCCTATAATTCACCCCTCCACTTT	CASSPERSYNSPLHF
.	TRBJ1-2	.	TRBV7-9	TGTGCCAGCAGCTTTGACACCCCGGTTGATAGTTCTGGCTACACCTTC	CASSFDTPVDSSGYTF
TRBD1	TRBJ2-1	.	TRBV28	TGTGCAATCTACAGGGGCGGCTCCTACAATGAGCAGTTCTTC	CAIYRGGSYNEQFF
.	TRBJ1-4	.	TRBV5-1	TGCGCCAGCACGGCCGAGGCGGGAGAAAAACTGTTTTTT	CASTAEAGEKLFF
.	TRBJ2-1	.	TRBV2	TGTGCCAGCAGGAAAGGGAGAAATGAGCAGTTCTTC	CASRKGRNEQFF
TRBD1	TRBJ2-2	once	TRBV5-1	TGCGCCAGCAGCTTTGGGGCCGGGACAGGCGCCGGGGAGCTGTTTTTT	CASSFGAGTGAGELFF
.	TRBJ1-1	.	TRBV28	TGTGCCAGCTCAACCCTCACACCCCCTGAAGCTTTCTTT	CASSTLTPPEAFF
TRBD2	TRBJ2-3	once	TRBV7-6	TGTGCCAGCAGCTTAGAGGCGGGGGACACAGATACGCAGTATTTT	CASSLEAGDTDTQYF
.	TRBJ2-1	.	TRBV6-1	TGTGCCAGCAGTGGGGGGCAGGGGTCTATCCCAGCCTACAATGAGCAGTTCTTC	CASSGGQGSIPAYNEQFF
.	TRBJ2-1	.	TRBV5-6	TGTGCCAGCAGCTTGGGCGGGGGACAAAACAATGAGCAGTTCTTC	CASSLGGGQNNEQFF